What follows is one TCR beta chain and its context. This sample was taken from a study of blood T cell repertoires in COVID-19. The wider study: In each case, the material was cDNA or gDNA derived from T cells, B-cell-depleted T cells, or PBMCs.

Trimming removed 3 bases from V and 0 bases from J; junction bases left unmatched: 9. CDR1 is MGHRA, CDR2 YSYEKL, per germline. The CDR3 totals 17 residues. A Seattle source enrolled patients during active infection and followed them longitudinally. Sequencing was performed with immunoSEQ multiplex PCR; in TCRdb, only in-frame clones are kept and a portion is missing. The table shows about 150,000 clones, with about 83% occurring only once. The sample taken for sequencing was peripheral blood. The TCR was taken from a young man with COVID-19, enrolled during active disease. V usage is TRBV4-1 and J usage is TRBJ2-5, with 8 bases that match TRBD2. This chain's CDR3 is CASSHPGLELYQETQYF. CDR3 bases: TGCGCCAGCAGCCACCCGGGACTAGAATTGTACCAAGAGACCCAGTACTTC.